The next 19 T cell receptor beta chains were all read from a single sample in a study of somatic mutations in cytotoxic T cells in rheumatoid arthritis. Profiling relied on immunoSEQ multiplex PCR, and the TCRdb table lists in-frame clones only, not all of them. Of over 15,000 clones listed, approximately 78% are singletons. The specimen was CD8+ T cells sorted from blood. All receptors come from an adult with rheumatoid arthritis.

This clone was seen only once. V usage is TRBV7-9 and J usage is TRBJ2-1; D unresolved. Trimming cost V 5 bases and J 6 bases, with 11 bases left between them. The CDR3 extends over 13 amino acids. From germline, CDR1 is SEHNR and CDR2 FQNEAQ (reference sequence). CDR3 amino acids: CASSPVRSNEQFF. Written as DNA, the CDR3 is TGTGCCAGCAGCCCGGTTCGGAGCAATGAGCAGTTCTTC.

The CDR3 nucleotides are TGTGCCAGCAGCGCATCCGGGACAGGGGCCGAAAAACTGTTTTTT. Translation gives CASSASGTGAEKLFF. V and J are TRBV9 and TRBJ1-4; 10 bases line up with TRBD1. With 3 bases clipped from V and 8 bases from J, the junction kept 7 bases outside the gene matches. The CDR3 totals 15 residues. Germline V gene lookup returns CDR1 SGDLS and CDR2 YYNGEE.

The rearrangement uses TRBV4-2 and TRBJ1-2; D is unclear. With 4 bases removed from V and 11 bases from J, the gap between germline ends came to 17 bases. The CDR3 sequence is 13 residues long. Germline assignment: CDR1 LGHNA and CDR2 YNFKEQ. The CDR3 region has the DNA TGTGCCAGCAGCCTCCCCGAGAGACGGGTATACACCTTC. Amino acid sequence: CASSLPERRVYTF.

The chain has TRBV23-1 and TRBJ1-3; D is unclear. TRBV23-1 is an ORF, and what it does is uncertain. Deletions cut 2 bases from V and 0 bases from J, with 14 bases between. The CDR3 spans 17 residues. CDR3 amino acids: CASSQRVGPNSGNTIYF. CDR3 nucleotide sequence: TGCGCCAGCAGTCAACGGGTGGGCCCAAACTCTGGAAACACCATATATTTT.

This clone has more than one count but fewer than ten. V and J are TRBV28 and TRBJ1-5; 8 nucleotides align to TRBD1. This CDR3 has 19 residues. Germline V gene lookup returns CDR1 MDHEN and CDR2 SYDVKM. J gave up 0 bases and V 5 bases, and 15 bases lay outside the gene matches. CDR3 sequence: CASSTLTGEGHYSNQPQHF. DNA of the CDR3: TGTGCCAGCAGTACACTGACAGGGGAGGGCCACTATAGCAATCAGCCCCAGCATTTT.

V gene TRBV15 combines with J gene TRBJ2-7; no firm D call. Germline V gives CDR1 LNHNV, CDR2 YYDKDF (reference sequence). This CDR3 contains 15 residues. Trimming stripped 4 bases from V and 0 bases from J, with 13 bases between. The CDR3 sequence: CATSKRDTGSYEQYF. In DNA form, the CDR3 reads TGTGCCACCAGCAAGCGAGACACCGGCTCCTACGAGCAGTACTTC.

This clone was recorded a few times. V gene TRBV19 combines with J gene TRBJ2-1, with a weak D call TRBD1 (6 bases). Trimming took 5 bases from V and 6 from J, leaving 11 bases between them. The germline V gene encodes CDR1 LNHDA and CDR2 SQIVND (reference sequence). This CDR3 is 13 amino acids long. CDR3 nucleotides: TGTGCCAGTAGTTTCAGAGGGGGCAATGAGCAGTTCTTC. This encodes CASSFRGGNEQFF.

This rearrangement joins TRBV28 to TRBJ1-2; D is ambiguous. The CDR3 spans 13 residues. The V gene's germline CDR1 is MDHEN and CDR2 SYDVKM. The V end lost 6 bases, the J end lost 6 bases, and 14 bases lay between the germline ends. CDR3 nucleotide sequence: TGTGCCAGCAGCCAACCGGGGTGGGATGGCTACACCTTC. Translation gives CASSQPGWDGYTF.

This chain connects TRBV9 to TRBJ2-3; D not resolved. The CDR3 loop spans 13 amino acids. Between the trimmed V and J ends, which lost 0 bases and 4 bases, there was a span of 6 bases. Germline V CDR1 and CDR2: SGDLS, YYNGEE. CDR3 sequence: CASSVGDADTQYF. The CDR3 DNA is TGTGCCAGCAGCGTAGGGGATGCAGATACGCAGTATTTT.

The chain joins TRBV18 to TRBJ2-7, with 8 bases aligning to TRBD1. The CDR3 runs to 15 residues. The germline CDR1 and CDR2 sequences are KGHSH and LQKENI. V lost 8 bases to trimming and J lost 7 bases; unmatched junction nucleotides: 16. CDR3 nucleotides: TGTGCCAGCATCCAGGGGCAGGGGGCGAATTGGGAGCAGTACTTC. Protein: CASIQGQGANWEQYF.

V and J are TRBV6-1 and TRBJ2-7; D not certain. This CDR3 is built from 15 residues. V gave up 1 base and J gave up 2 bases, with 12 bases separating them. Looked up from germline, CDR1 is MNHNS and CDR2 is SASEGT. The CDR3 DNA reads as TGTGCCAGCAGTGAAGATCGTTCGGTTGCCTACGAGCAGTACTTC. It is translated as CASSEDRSVAYEQYF.

The chain employs TRBV6-6 and TRBJ1-5; D unresolved. V was cut by 8 bases and J by 0 bases, with 8 bases left in between. Germline V gene sequence: CDR1 MNHNY, CDR2 SVGAGI (reference sequence). The CDR3 sequence is 13 residues long. The CDR3, as DNA: TGTGCCAGCTGGGTTTATAGCAATCAGCCCCAGCATTTT. Translated, it gives CASWVYSNQPQHF.

The chain links TRBV19 to TRBJ2-5; TRBD2 agrees at 7 bases. The J segment lost 7 bases and the V segment lost 5 bases, leaving 13 bases of the junction unmatched. The CDR3 totals 15 residues. CDR1 is LNHDA and CDR2 is SQIVND in the germline V gene (reference sequence). Here the CDR3 DNA reads TGTGCCAGTAGTGGATATCAGGGAGGGCCATCGACCCAGTACTTC. This sequence encodes CASSGYQGGPSTQYF.

The V call is TRBV30, the J call TRBJ1-5, with D uncertain. V was shortened by 2 bases and J by 3 bases, with 8 bases between the two germline ends. This CDR3 has 13 residues. Per germline, CDR1 GTSNPN and CDR2 SVGIG (reference sequence). The DNA of the CDR3 is TGTGCCTGGAGTTACCCCCTCAATCAGCCCCAGCATTTT. Residues: CAWSYPLNQPQHF.

Only a few counts were recorded for this clone. This chain uses TRBV4-3 with TRBJ2-3; 9 bases are a match to TRBD2. Unmatched junction bases numbered 8, after V lost 0 bases and J lost 4 bases. CDR1 LGHNA and CDR2 YSLEER come from the germline V gene. This CDR3 contains 17 residues. The CDR3 spells CASSQESFSGSPDTQYF. The CDR3 DNA reads as TGCGCCAGCAGCCAAGAGTCCTTTAGCGGGAGCCCAGATACGCAGTATTTT.

CDR3 loop: CASSLGPASTYNEQFF. The CDR3, as DNA: TGTGCCAGCAGCCTGGGACCGGCCTCGACCTACAATGAGCAGTTCTTC. The rearrangement uses TRBV5-6 and TRBJ2-1; D may match TRBD1 or TRBD2 (5 bases each). In germline, CDR1 is SGHDT, CDR2 YYEEEE. Trimming took off 4 bases at V and 2 bases at J, with 16 bases between the two ends. CDR3 length: 16 amino acids.

This clone was seen a single time. J is TRBJ2-4 and V is TRBV5-1, with D possibly called TRBD1 or TRBD2 (5 bases each). Trimming removed 5 bases from V and 1 base from J, with 13 bases in between. Per the germline V gene, CDR1 is SGHRS and CDR2 is YFSETQ. This CDR3 has 15 residues. The CDR3 DNA sequence: TGCGCCAGCAGGGATGGGGGTTGGGCCAAAAACATTCAGTACTTC. Protein sequence: CASRDGGWAKNIQYF.

The rearrangement links TRBV7-8 to TRBJ2-3; the match to TRBD1 covers 7 bases. CDR1 and CDR2 from the germline V gene are SGHVS and FQNEAQ. V was clipped by 5 bases and J by 6 bases; unmatched bases: 5. This CDR3 contains 13 residues. CDR3 residues: CASSTDRADTQYF. CDR3 bases: TGTGCCAGCAGCACCGACAGGGCCGATACGCAGTATTTT.

The chain carries TRBV9 and TRBJ2-7; D possibly corresponds to TRBD1 (6 bases). Germline V gene data show CDR1 as SGDLS and CDR2 as YYNGEE. The CDR3 is made up of 15 amino acids. V lost 4 bases, J lost 6 bases, and 20 bases lay in between. CDR3 DNA: TGTGCCAGCAGCCCCCGTCCAGGGGCCCCGGTCGAGCAGTACTTC. Its translation: CASSPRPGAPVEQYF.